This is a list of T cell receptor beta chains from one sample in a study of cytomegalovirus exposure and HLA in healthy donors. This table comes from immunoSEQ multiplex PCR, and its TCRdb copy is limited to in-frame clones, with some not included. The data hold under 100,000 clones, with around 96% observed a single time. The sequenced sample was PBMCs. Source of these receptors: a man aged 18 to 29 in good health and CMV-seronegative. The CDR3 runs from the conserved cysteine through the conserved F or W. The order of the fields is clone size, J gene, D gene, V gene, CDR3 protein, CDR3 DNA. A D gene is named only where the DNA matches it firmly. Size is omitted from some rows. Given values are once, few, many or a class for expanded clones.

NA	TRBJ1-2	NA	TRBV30	CASKIGGDYGYTF	TGTGCCTCTAAGATAGGGGGGGACTATGGCTACACCTTC
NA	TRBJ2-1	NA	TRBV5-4	CASTASSYNEQFF	TGTGCCAGTACAGCAAGCTCCTACAATGAGCAGTTCTTC
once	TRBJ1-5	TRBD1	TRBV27	CASSLGTGTNQPQHF	TGTGCCAGCAGTTTAGGGACAGGGACTAATCAGCCCCAGCATTTT
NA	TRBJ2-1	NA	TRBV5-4	CASSLAGPSGYNEQFF	TGTGCCAGCAGCTTGGCGGGCCCATCAGGGTACAATGAGCAGTTCTTC
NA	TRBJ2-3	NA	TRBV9	CASSVGLGADTQYF	TGTGCCAGCAGCGTAGGTCTGGGGGCCGATACGCAGTATTTT
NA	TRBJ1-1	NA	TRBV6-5	CASSYGGGVQAFF	TGTGCCAGCAGTTACGGAGGGGGGGTCCAAGCTTTCTTT
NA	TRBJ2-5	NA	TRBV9	CASSVETGSNGETQYF	TGTGCCAGCAGCGTAGAAACAGGGTCCAATGGGGAGACCCAGTACTTC
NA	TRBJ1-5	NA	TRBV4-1	CASSQDERTPSNQPQHF	TGCGCCAGCAGCCAAGATGAGCGCACACCGAGCAATCAGCCCCAGCATTTT
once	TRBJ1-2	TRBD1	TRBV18	CASSPGQVRNYGYTF	TGTGCCAGCTCACCCGGACAGGTGAGGAACTATGGCTACACCTTC
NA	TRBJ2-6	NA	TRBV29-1	CSVERAGANVLTF	TGCAGCGTTGAACGGGCTGGGGCCAACGTCCTGACTTTC
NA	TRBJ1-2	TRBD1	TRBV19	CASSPGTALNYGYTF	TGTGCCAGTAGTCCCGGGACAGCTCTCAACTATGGCTACACCTTC
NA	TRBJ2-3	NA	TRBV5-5	CASSLRIERGGDTQYF	TGTGCCAGCAGCCTACGCATCGAGAGGGGGGGAGATACGCAGTATTTT
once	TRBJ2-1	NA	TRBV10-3	CAIGSPGNEQFF	TGTGCCATCGGTTCCCCGGGGAATGAGCAGTTCTTC
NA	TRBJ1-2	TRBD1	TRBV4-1	CASSPPGTGSNYGYTF	TGCGCCAGCAGCCCCCCCGGGACAGGGAGTAACTATGGCTACACCTTC
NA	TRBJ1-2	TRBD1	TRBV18	CASSPGQGSGYTF	TGTGCCAGCTCACCAGGACAGGGCTCTGGCTACACCTTC
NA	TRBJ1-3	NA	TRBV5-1	CASSLAGTGNTIYF	TGCGCCAGCAGCTTGGCGGGGACTGGAAACACCATATATTTT
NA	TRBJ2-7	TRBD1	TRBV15	CATSTTGVQYF	TGTGCCACCAGCACTACAGGGGTGCAGTACTTC
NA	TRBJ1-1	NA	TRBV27	CASSPRRGSNTEAFF	TGTGCCAGCAGCCCCCGTAGGGGCTCGAACACTGAAGCTTTCTTT
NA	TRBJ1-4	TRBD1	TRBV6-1	CASSDSGTGSEKLFF	TGTGCCAGCAGTGACTCCGGGACAGGGTCTGAAAAACTGTTTTTT
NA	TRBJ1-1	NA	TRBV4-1	CASSQYRNTEAFF	TGCGCCAGCAGCCAGTACAGGAACACTGAAGCTTTCTTT
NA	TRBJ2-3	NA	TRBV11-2	CASSTVRTDTQYF	TGTGCCAGCAGCACCGTCCGGACAGATACGCAGTATTTT
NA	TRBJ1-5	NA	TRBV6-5	CASTVGPYQPQHF	TGTGCCAGCACGGTGGGGCCATACCAGCCCCAGCATTTT
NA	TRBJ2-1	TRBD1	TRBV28	CASRRDRETSYNEQFF	TGTGCCAGCAGACGGGACAGGGAAACCTCCTACAATGAGCAGTTCTTC
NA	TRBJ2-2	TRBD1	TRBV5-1	CASSSLGTVNQAGTEITGELFF	TGCGCCAGCAGCTCGTTGGGAACAGTTAACCAGGCCGGGACAGAAATCACCGGGGAGCTGTTTTTT
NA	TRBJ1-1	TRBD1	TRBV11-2	CASSLGQTNTEAFF	TGTGCCAGCAGCTTGGGACAGACGAACACTGAAGCTTTCTTT
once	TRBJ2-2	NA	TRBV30	CAWSSRVETGELFF	TGTGCCTGGAGTTCCAGGGTTGAGACCGGGGAGCTGTTTTTT
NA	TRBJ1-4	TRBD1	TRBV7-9	CASSQGGDEKLFF	TGTGCCAGCAGCCAGGGGGGAGATGAAAAACTGTTTTTT
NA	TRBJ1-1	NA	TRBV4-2	CASSQGEGYTEAFF	TGTGCCAGCAGCCAAGGGGAGGGCTACACTGAAGCTTTCTTT
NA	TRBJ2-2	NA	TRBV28	CASRRWDKNTGELFF	TGTGCCAGCAGACGATGGGACAAAAACACCGGGGAGCTGTTTTTT
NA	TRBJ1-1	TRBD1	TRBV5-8	CANGQGSTEAFF	TGTGCCAATGGACAGGGTAGCACTGAAGCTTTCTTT
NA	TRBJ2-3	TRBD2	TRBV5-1	CASSLSVAGSTDTQYF	TGCGCCAGCAGCTTGTCGGTAGCGGGAAGCACAGATACGCAGTATTTT
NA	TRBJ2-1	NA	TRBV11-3	CASSLSPYGDEQFF	TGTGCCAGCAGCTTATCCCCCTATGGAGATGAGCAGTTCTTC
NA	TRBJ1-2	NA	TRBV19	CASSIPQGRSLYGYTF	TGTGCCAGTAGTATCCCACAGGGACGTTCGCTCTATGGCTACACCTTC
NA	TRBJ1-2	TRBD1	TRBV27	CASKSLQGSYGYTF	TGTGCCAGCAAGTCTCTACAGGGGTCCTATGGCTACACCTTC
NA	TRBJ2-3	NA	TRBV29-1	CSLARGGKKSTDTQYF	TGCAGCCTTGCACGAGGAGGGAAGAAAAGCACAGATACGCAGTATTTT
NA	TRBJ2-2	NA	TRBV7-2	CASSRRYRRNTGELFF	TGTGCCAGCAGTCGAAGGTACAGGAGGAACACCGGGGAGCTGTTTTTT